The T cell receptor (beta chain) described here comes from a study of T cell repertoires in cytomegalovirus infection. Background on the study: In public TCR beta signatures, there were indications of both CMV infection and matching HLA type.

One entry per CDR3 protein, called by TCRdb with MiXCR from the reads. The data contain around 240,000 distinct CDR3 sequences, 22% of them singletons. The CDR3 contains 16 residues. The germline V gene encodes CDR1 SGHVS and CDR2 FQNEAQ. With 2 bases clipped from V and 7 bases from J, the junction kept 5 bases outside the gene matches. Notes on the study in general: Summed frequency of public TCR beta families distinguished CMV carriers with the relevant HLA. HLA-C-restricted TCR beta clonotypes specific for CMV led the ex vivo response.

This clonotype was counted ten times or more. Its antigen is not known. This TCR came from a human donor in good health (CMV status not recorded). Some clones in this sample may be carry-over from other donors' samples. The chain links TRBV7-8 to TRBJ2-1, with TRBD2 matching 13 bases. Sample: CD8+ T cells from PBMCs. The CDR3 coding sequence is TGTGCCAGCAGCTTATTAACTAGCGGGGGGGGGAATGAGCAGTTCTTC. Residues: CASSLLTSGGGNEQFF.